A single T cell receptor beta chain is shown here with its context. This specimen comes from a study of blood T cell repertoires in COVID-19. Study summary: COVID-19 samples collected from the United States, Italy and Spain covered acute and convalescent phases. T cells, B-cell-depleted T cells, or PBMCs supplied cDNA or gDNA.

Using immunoSEQ multiplex PCR, the repertoire was profiled, and TCRdb retains in-frame clones only, with some absent. The sample contains about 120,000 clones, 83% of which appear only once. Germline assignment: CDR1 SGDLS and CDR2 YYNGEE. With 0 bases clipped from V and 5 bases from J, the junction kept 5 bases outside the gene matches. The CDR3 consists of 15 residues. The specimen sequenced was peripheral blood. The gene calls are TRBV9 and TRBJ2-5; 9 positions agree with TRBD1. This clonotype originated in a man aged 25-45 years with acute or convalescent COVID-19. The CDR3 is CASSVGATGGETQYF. The CDR3 DNA follows: TGTGCCAGCAGCGTAGGGGCGACAGGGGGGGAGACCCAGTACTTC.